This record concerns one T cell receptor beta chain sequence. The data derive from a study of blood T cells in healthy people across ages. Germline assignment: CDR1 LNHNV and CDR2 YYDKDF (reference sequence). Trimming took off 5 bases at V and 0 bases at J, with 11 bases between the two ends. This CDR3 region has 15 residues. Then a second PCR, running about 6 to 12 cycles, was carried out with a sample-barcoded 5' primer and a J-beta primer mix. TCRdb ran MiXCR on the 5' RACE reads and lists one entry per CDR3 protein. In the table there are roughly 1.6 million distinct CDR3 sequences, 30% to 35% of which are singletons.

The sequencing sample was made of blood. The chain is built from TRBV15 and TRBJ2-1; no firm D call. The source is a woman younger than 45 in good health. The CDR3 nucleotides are TGTGCCACCAGCCTTGATAGAAGCTCCTACAATGAGCAGTTCTTC. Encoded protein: CATSLDRSSYNEQFF.